One sample yielded the 23 T cell receptor beta chains listed below, sequenced in a study of radiation and T cells in renal cell carcinoma. Time point: blood 4 weeks post-SBRT, at nephrectomy. The treatment denotes: 15 Gy SBRT to primary tumor, nephrectomy 4 weeks later. Repertoires were generated with immunoSEQ multiplex PCR, while TCRdb's copy carries only in-frame clones and drops some. In the table there are about 100,000 clones, approximately 82% of which are singletons. The sample was blood, taken from a patient whose treatment included radiotherapy and nephrectomy. The receptors shown here come from a man in his 60s with renal cell carcinoma.

The chain is built from TRBV30 and TRBJ2-3; 7 bases map to TRBD2. The CDR3 runs to 13 residues. After removal of 1 base from V and 8 bases from J, the junction contained 6 bases not matched to a gene. Germline CDR1 reads GTSNPN; CDR2 reads SVGIG (reference sequence). The CDR3 bases are TGTGCCTGGAGTGGAGGACTAGAAGTTACGCAGTATTTT. Translation gives CAWSGGLEVTQYF.

The genes are TRBV7-3 and TRBJ2-7; 11 nucleotides match TRBD1. Germline CDR1 reads SGHTA; CDR2 reads FQGTGA. Germline trimming cut 5 bases from V and 3 bases from J; bases unmatched to any gene: 6. The CDR3 is 15 amino acids. The CDR3 spells CASSLGQGAIYEQYF. The CDR3 region has the DNA TGTGCCAGCAGCCTCGGACAGGGGGCAATCTACGAGCAGTACTTC.

The chain uses TRBV9 and TRBJ1-3, with D unclear. The CDR3 loop spans 17 amino acids. Per germline, CDR1 SGDLS and CDR2 YYNGEE. Trimming shortened V by 0 bases and J by 0 bases, and 13 bases separated the two germline ends. The CDR3 DNA sequence: TGTGCCAGCAGCGTAGAGATCTTTCCGGACTCTGGAAACACCATATATTTT. The encoded protein is CASSVEIFPDSGNTIYF.

This chain joins TRBV7-9 and TRBJ1-2; TRBD1 matches at 8 bases. The V gene's germline CDR1 is SEHNR and CDR2 FQNEAQ (reference sequence). V dropped 3 bases and J dropped 4; count of bases not matched to a gene: 13. This CDR3 has 17 amino acids. CDR3 sequence: CASSFLVTGDLGYGYTF. In DNA form, the CDR3 reads TGTGCCAGCAGCTTCCTGGTGACAGGGGATTTAGGCTATGGCTACACCTTC.

The gene calls are TRBV28 and TRBJ2-7; D is uncertain. The CDR3 totals 15 residues. V was cut by 6 bases and J by 0 bases, with 15 bases left in between. CDR1 and CDR2 from the germline V gene are MDHEN and SYDVKM. In nucleotides, the CDR3 is TGTGCCAGCAGAGGATCGGGCCGAAACTCCTACGAGCAGTACTTC. This gives the protein CASRGSGRNSYEQYF.

The chain links TRBV7-9 to TRBJ2-7, with 7 bases aligning to TRBD1. This CDR3 has 15 residues. The J segment lost 2 bases and the V segment lost 4 bases, leaving 8 bases of the junction unmatched. The V gene's germline CDR1 is SEHNR and CDR2 FQNEAQ (reference sequence). The CDR3 sequence is CASSSGTVEPYEQYF. The CDR3 coding sequence is TGTGCCAGCAGCTCAGGGACAGTAGAGCCCTACGAGCAGTACTTC. The variable domain in full, completed from reference TRBV7-9 and TRBJ2-7, reads DTGVSQNPRHKITKRGQNVTFRCDPISEHNRLYWYRQTLGQGPEFLTYFQNEAQLEKSRLLSDRFSAERPKGSFSTLEIQRTEQGDSAMYLCASSSGTVEPYEQYFGPGTRLTVT.

The chain is built from TRBV18 and TRBJ1-1; tentatively, D is TRBD1 (5 bases). Trimming removed 6 bases at V and 7 bases at J, with 12 bases between. The CDR3 is 12 amino acids. CDR1 is KGHSH and CDR2 is LQKENI in the germline V gene. Here the CDR3 DNA reads TGTGCCAGCTCTCACCGGGACCTTGAAGCTTTCTTT. Amino acids: CASSHRDLEAFF.

The chain couples TRBV4-1 to TRBJ2-6; no definite D call. The germline CDR1 and CDR2 sequences are MGHRA and YSYEKL. The CDR3 spans 14 residues. V was cut by 0 bases and J by 9 bases, with 9 bases left in between. CDR3 sequence reads: CASSQDQENNVLTF. As DNA, the CDR3 is TGCGCCAGCAGCCAAGATCAGGAGAACAACGTCCTGACTTTC.

The rearrangement uses TRBV5-5 and TRBJ2-1, with 8 bases that match TRBD2. V shed 1 base, J shed 4 bases, and the junction held 7 bases outside the gene matches. Germline V gene sequence: CDR1 SGHKS, CDR2 YYEKEE (reference sequence). The CDR3 runs 16 residues. The CDR3 is CASSLRSGIPYNEQFF. The DNA of the CDR3 is TGTGCCAGCAGCTTGCGTAGCGGGATCCCTTACAATGAGCAGTTCTTC.

CDR3 protein: CASSSAGVTDTQYF. The CDR3 bases are TGTGCCAGCAGCTCCGCCGGGGTGACAGATACGCAGTATTTT. This chain joins TRBV5-4 and TRBJ2-3, with a tentative D call TRBD2 (5 bases). From germline, CDR1 is SGHNT and CDR2 YYREEE (reference sequence). The CDR3 runs 14 residues. Trimming removed 3 bases at V and 3 bases at J, with 11 bases between.

This sequence joins TRBV6-1 and TRBJ2-7; possible D gene TRBD2, 5 bases. The CDR3 length is 16 residues. Germline-derived CDR1 and CDR2 are MNHNS and SASEGT. V shed 1 base and J shed 4 bases, with 17 bases lying between them. The chain's CDR3 is CASSEVRAPGGYEQYF. The CDR3 region has the DNA TGTGCCAGCAGTGAAGTGAGGGCACCCGGCGGGTACGAGCAGTACTTC.

The chain uses TRBV25-1 and TRBJ2-7, with TRBD2 matching 8 bases. The CDR3 covers 14 residues. The V segment lost 4 bases and the J segment 0 bases; nucleotides outside the gene matches: 2. CDR1 MGHDK and CDR2 SYGVNS come from the germline V gene. CDR3 sequence reads: CASSAGTSSYEQYF. CDR3 nucleotides: TGTGCCAGCAGTGCCGGGACTAGCTCCTACGAGCAGTACTTC.

This sequence joins TRBV10-3 and TRBJ2-3; TRBD2 matches 10 bases. V dropped 8 bases and J dropped 1; count of bases not matched to a gene: 3. The CDR3 extends over 14 amino acids. Germline V gene lookup returns CDR1 ENHRY and CDR2 SYGVKD. The CDR3 region is CAIAGTSGTDTQYF. CDR3 DNA: TGTGCCATCGCAGGGACTAGCGGCACAGATACGCAGTATTTT.

The chain carries TRBV2 and TRBJ1-3; D gene unclear. The ends were cut back, 0 bases at V and 0 bases at J, with 6 bases in the middle. From germline, CDR1 is SNHLY and CDR2 FYNNEI. The CDR3 sequence is 15 residues long. The CDR3 DNA follows: TGTGCCAGCAGTGAAGCACCGACCTCTGGAAACACCATATATTTT. It yields the protein CASSEAPTSGNTIYF.

The chain links TRBV19 to TRBJ1-2, with D possibly matching TRBD1 (5 bases). This CDR3 region has 13 residues. Deletions cut 7 bases from V and 0 bases from J, with 9 bases between. Germline loops: CDR1 LNHDA, CDR2 SQIVND (reference sequence). CDR3 sequence (DNA): TGTGCCAGTAATGTGGGGGCTAACTATGGCTACACCTTC. Translation: CASNVGANYGYTF. The full variable domain, in which reference TRBV19 and TRBJ1-2 provide the parts outside the CDR3, is DGGITQSPKYLFRKEGQNVTLSCEQNLNHDAMYWYRQDPGQGLRLIYYSQIVNDFQKGDIAEGYSVSREKKESFPLTVTSAQKNPTAFYLCASNVGANYGYTFGSGTRLTVV.

The rearrangement uses TRBV6-1 and TRBJ1-5, with D unresolved. V was cut by 2 bases and J by 7 bases, with 15 bases left in between. This CDR3 comprises 15 residues. Germline lookup yields CDR1 MNHNS and CDR2 SASEGT. CDR3 nucleotide sequence: TGTGCCAGCAGTGAACTCGAGAGGCCACACCAGCCCCAGCATTTT. Its protein product is CASSELERPHQPQHF.

On this clone itself: The same CDR3 can be traced to other DNA sequences in this sample. The chain couples TRBV27 to TRBJ2-7, with a tentative D call TRBD2 (5 bases). The CDR3 is 13 amino acids. Germline V CDR1 and CDR2: MNHEY, SMNVEV (reference sequence). With 2 bases removed from V and 2 bases from J, the gap between germline ends came to 7 bases. In DNA, the CDR3 is TGTGCCAGCAGTTTACGGGGTCCCTACGAGCAGTACTTC. Its translation is CASSLRGPYEQYF.

V and J are TRBV7-8 and TRBJ1-1, with D possibly TRBD1 on 5 matching bases. The germline V gene has CDR1 SGHVS and CDR2 FQNEAQ. CDR3 length: 15 residues. Trimming pared 5 bases from V and 1 base from J, leaving 14 bases between. In DNA form, the CDR3 reads TGTGCCAGCAGCCCAAGGGGAAAGTCGAACACTGAAGCTTTCTTT. The encoded protein is CASSPRGKSNTEAFF.

This rearrangement joins TRBV7-9 to TRBJ2-5; D is perhaps TRBD1 (5 bases). Germline-derived CDR1 and CDR2 are SEHNR and FQNEAQ (reference sequence). This CDR3 region has 13 residues. Trimming shortened V by 9 bases and J by 2 bases, and 13 bases separated the two germline ends. The CDR3 loop is CASSRDFQETQYF. The CDR3 coding sequence is TGTGCCAGTAGCAGGGATTTTCAAGAGACCCAGTACTTC.

The V call is TRBV2, the J call TRBJ2-7, with a tentative D call TRBD2 (5 bases). This CDR3 is 13 amino acids long. Deletions cut 8 bases from V and 2 bases from J, with 13 bases between. Germline assignment: CDR1 SNHLY and CDR2 FYNNEI. CDR3 sequence reads: CASEEDGTYEQYF. CDR3 DNA sequence: TGTGCCAGCGAGGAGGACGGTACCTACGAGCAGTACTTC.

The genes are TRBV7-8 and TRBJ1-4; the D gene is possibly TRBD1 (5 bases). Per the germline V gene, CDR1 is SGHVS and CDR2 is FQNEAQ. V was clipped by 0 bases and J by 4 bases, with 9 bases between them. This CDR3 region has 15 residues. The CDR3 sequence: CASSLAGTFNEKLFF. The CDR3 DNA reads as TGTGCCAGCAGCTTAGCGGGGACCTTTAATGAAAAACTGTTTTTT. Full variable domain (outside the CDR3, taken from reference TRBV7-8 and TRBJ1-4): GAGVSQSPRYKVAKRGQDVALRCDPISGHVSLFWYQQALGQGPEFLTYFQNEAQLDKSGLPSDRFFAERPEGSVSTLKIQRTQQEDSAVYLCASSLAGTFNEKLFFGSGTQLSVL.

The chain is built from TRBV7-2 and TRBJ1-5; the match to TRBD1 covers 11 bases. Germline trimming cut 5 bases from V and 2 bases from J; bases unmatched to any gene: 14. The length of the CDR3 is 19 residues. CDR1 and CDR2 (germline): SGHTA, FQGNSA. CDR3 region: CASSEWTGGLGLGNQPQHF. The DNA for the CDR3 is TGTGCCAGCAGCGAATGGACAGGGGGCTTGGGTTTGGGCAATCAGCCCCAGCATTTT.

V gene TRBV5-1 combines with J gene TRBJ1-4, with TRBD1 matching over 11 bases. The V and J ends lost 4 bases and 6 bases, in that order; junction bases with no gene match: 8. The CDR3 contains 16 residues. Germline V gene sequence: CDR1 SGHRS, CDR2 YFSETQ. The CDR3 protein is CASSPDGTGGYEKLFF. The CDR3 region has the DNA TGCGCCAGCAGCCCGGACGGGACAGGGGGGTATGAAAAACTGTTTTTT.